One sample yielded the 28 T cell receptor beta chains listed below, sequenced in a study of T-cell memory formation after mild COVID-19 (dated by TCRdb to the early 2020s). Libraries were built with 5' RACE. The instrument given in TCRdb is Illumina NovaSeq 6000. TCRdb ran its own pipeline on the public reads, namely fastp trimming at Q25 and MiXCR clone calling, and kept in-frame beta chains. Rows merge per CDR3 protein into single entries with the most common DNA and genes. This sample comprises roughly 400,000 distinct CDR3 sequences, approximately 24% of them detected only once. The biggest ten clones account for around 8.8% of the sample. Sequenced material: PBMCs or a T cell subset sorted from them (not recorded which). These receptors originate from an adult woman who had mild COVID-19 (a few samples of this study predate the infection). The sample titles of this study are shuffled in the database, so cell type and time point are left out; the donor was told from shared clones.

The chain has TRBV12-3 or TRBV12-4 and TRBJ2-1; 7 positions match TRBD1. V was clipped by 3 bases and J by 8 bases; unmatched bases: 10. The CDR3 is 15 amino acids. The CDR3: CASSFQGVVADEQFF. CDR3 nucleotides: TGTGCCAGCAGTTTCCAGGGGGTTGTCGCGGATGAGCAGTTCTTC.

This clonotype has just a few counts. V usage is TRBV6-1 and J usage is TRBJ1-1, with D possibly matching TRBD1 (6 bases). V lost 6 bases and J 1 base, leaving 21 bases between the germline ends. The CDR3 runs 17 residues. Germline V CDR1 and CDR2: MNHNS, SASEGT. CDR3 region: CASSRDTSGRRNTEAFF. CDR3 nucleotides: TGTGCCAGCAGCCGGGACACCTCGGGCCGAAGGAACACTGAAGCTTTCTTT.

V and J are TRBV29-1 and TRBJ2-3, with D perhaps TRBD2 (6 bases). The CDR3 spans 14 residues. Trimming removed 6 bases from V and 3 bases from J, with 16 bases in between. Germline V gene data show CDR1 as SQVTM and CDR2 as ANQGSEA. The CDR3 nucleotides are TGCAGCGTACGACTAGAAGGTGGTACAGATACGCAGTATTTT. It is translated as CSVRLEGGTDTQYF.

This clonotype was observed a few times. The V gene is TRBV5-1, the J gene TRBJ2-2, with 13 bases matching TRBD2. The germline CDR1 and CDR2 sequences are SGHRS and YFSETQ. CDR3 length: 18 residues. Trimming took 0 bases from V and 5 from J; bases not matched to a gene: 7. The CDR3 protein is CASSLGLAGGPATGELFF. The CDR3 DNA is TGCGCCAGCAGCTTGGGACTAGCGGGAGGCCCTGCGACCGGGGAGCTGTTTTTT.

This clonotype appeared many times. The chain joins TRBV6-6 to TRBJ2-5; D gene uncertain. This CDR3 is built from 15 residues. CDR1 is MNHNY, CDR2 SVGAGI, per germline (reference sequence). V shed 3 bases and J shed 4 bases, with 15 bases lying between them. The CDR3 is CASSYRGGSAETQYF. The DNA of the CDR3 is TGTGCCAGCAGTTATCGTGGCGGCTCCGCAGAGACCCAGTACTTC.

V gene TRBV2 combines with J gene TRBJ1-2, with D perhaps TRBD1 (5 bases). Germline lookup yields CDR1 SNHLY and CDR2 FYNNEI. V lost 8 bases, J lost 7 bases, and 11 bases lay in between. The CDR3 consists of 11 residues. CDR3 residues: CASFGTPGYTF. CDR3 DNA sequence: TGTGCCAGCTTTGGGACTCCTGGCTACACCTTC.

The rearrangement links TRBV20-1 to TRBJ1-3, with D unresolved. V shed 6 bases and J shed 4 bases, with 19 bases lying between them. Germline V gene data show CDR1 as DFQATT and CDR2 as SNEGSKA (reference sequence). The CDR3 is 15 amino acids. CDR3 nucleotide sequence: TGCAGTGCGCGGACCGTTGAGGGTGTCGGAAACACCATATATTTT. It codes for CSARTVEGVGNTIYF.

This CDR3 is CATSKAGYTDTQYF. CDR3 coding DNA: TGTGCCACCAGCAAGGCCGGCTACACAGATACGCAGTATTTT. The J gene is TRBJ2-3, the V gene TRBV15; D gene ambiguous. Trimming left V 4 bases short and J 2 bases short, with 10 bases between. Germline CDR1 is LNHNV and CDR2 is YYDKDF (reference sequence). This CDR3 spans 14 amino acids.

The V call is TRBV24-1, the J call TRBJ2-3; 11 positions match TRBD2. J gave up 2 bases and V 1 base, and 1 base lay outside the gene matches. Germline V lookup: CDR1 KGHDR, CDR2 SFDVKD. The CDR3 length is 16 residues. The CDR3 sequence: CATSDFSGGATDTQYF. Here the CDR3 DNA reads TGTGCCACCAGTGATTTTAGCGGGGGGGCCACAGATACGCAGTATTTT.

This clonotype was observed a handful of times. The genes are TRBV30 and TRBJ1-1, with TRBD1 identical over 7 bases. V trimming: 2 bases; J trimming: 5 bases; junction bases outside the gene matches: 8. The CDR3 consists of 14 residues. From germline, CDR1 is GTSNPN and CDR2 SVGIG (reference sequence). The DNA of the CDR3 is TGTGCCTGGAGTCGCGGGCAGGGGGGGACTGAAGCTTTCTTT. The encoded protein is CAWSRGQGGTEAFF.

J is TRBJ2-3 and V is TRBV5-5, with D hard to call. Trimming stripped 2 bases from V and 2 bases from J, with 6 bases between. The CDR3 totals 13 residues. Germline V lookup: CDR1 SGHKS, CDR2 YYEKEE (reference sequence). The DNA for the CDR3 is TGTGCCAGCAGCTTCCAGCCCACAGATACGCAGTATTTT. Encoded protein: CASSFQPTDTQYF.

This clonotype turned up a few times. The chain carries TRBV6-5 and TRBJ2-3, with D perhaps matching TRBD1 (5 bases). Germline V gives CDR1 MNHEY, CDR2 SVGAGI. The CDR3 is 12 amino acids. Trimming stripped 2 bases from V and 5 bases from J, with 5 bases between. CDR3 nucleotides: TGTGCCAGCAGTTACAGGGGAGATACGCAGTATTTT. It is translated as CASSYRGDTQYF.

This clonotype has at least ten counts. The chain employs TRBV29-1 and TRBJ2-1, with 16 bases fitting TRBD2. Germline CDR1 SQVTM, CDR2 ANQGSEA. CDR3 length: 14 residues. J gave up 8 bases and V 6 bases, and 4 bases lay outside the gene matches. CDR3 DNA: TGCAGCGTAGGGACTAGCGGGAGGGTAGATGAGCAGTTCTTC. This codes for CSVGTSGRVDEQFF.

This clonotype was seen a handful of times. The gene calls are TRBV6-5 and TRBJ2-7; a weak D match, TRBD1 (5 bases). The CDR3 contains 11 residues. Germline values: CDR1 MNHEY, CDR2 SVGAGI. V was shortened by 8 bases and J by 5 bases, with 10 bases between the two germline ends. In DNA form, the CDR3 reads TGTGCCAGCGCAAGGGGTCACGAGCAGTACTTC. Translation: CASARGHEQYF.

This clonotype was detected a few times. The V gene is TRBV7-6, the J gene TRBJ2-1; D perhaps matches TRBD1 (6 bases). Trimming pared 4 bases from V and 4 bases from J, leaving 20 bases between. CDR1 and CDR2 (germline): SGHVS, FNYEAQ. This CDR3 spans 17 amino acids. The CDR3 protein is CASSSPPRTARYNEQFF. For the CDR3, the DNA is TGTGCCAGCAGCTCGCCCCCGAGGACAGCTCGTTACAATGAGCAGTTCTTC.

This clonotype showed up just a few times. The chain couples TRBV3-1 to TRBJ2-7; tentative D call: TRBD1 (5 bases). Germline CDR1 is LGHDT and CDR2 is YNNKEL (reference sequence). With 2 bases removed from V and 3 bases from J, the gap between germline ends came to 17 bases. The CDR3 runs to 16 residues. CDR3 loop: CASSQLPQGRDYEQYF. The CDR3 region has the DNA TGTGCCAGCAGCCAACTCCCCCAGGGCAGGGACTACGAGCAGTACTTC.

This clonotype was seen many times. The gene calls are TRBV12-3 or TRBV12-4 and TRBJ2-6; 7 nucleotides match TRBD1. V shed 6 bases, J shed 0 bases, and the junction held 11 bases outside the gene matches. The CDR3 loop spans 18 amino acids. The CDR3: CASSPRTGAYSGANVLTF. CDR3 in DNA: TGTGCCAGCAGCCCTAGAACAGGGGCCTACTCTGGGGCCAACGTCCTGACTTTC.

The chain carries TRBV19 and TRBJ2-3; D call uncertain. Germline CDR1 LNHDA, CDR2 SQIVND (reference sequence). V lost 0 bases to trimming and J lost 2 bases, with 9 bases between them. The CDR3 contains 15 residues. CDR3 amino acids: CASSIDPRATDTQYF. The CDR3 coding sequence is TGTGCCAGTAGTATAGATCCCCGGGCCACAGATACGCAGTATTTT.

This clonotype has only a few counts. A read error may account for a junction end that differs from germline. V and J are TRBV12-3 or TRBV12-4 and TRBJ2-1; tentatively, D is TRBD2 (5 bases). This CDR3 is built from 11 residues. CDR3 coding DNA: TGTGCCAGCACCGGCGGACTCGAAAATCTCTTC. Translation: CASTGGLENLF.

This clonotype was recorded a few times. V is TRBV6-5 and J is TRBJ1-6; 9 bases line up with TRBD1. Germline CDR1 and CDR2: MNHEY and SVGAGI. V gave up 6 bases and J gave up 9 bases; unmatched junction bases: 3. The length of the CDR3 is 13 residues. As DNA, the CDR3 is TGTGCCAGCAGAGGGACAGGGAGTTCACCCCTCCACTTT. This sequence encodes CASRGTGSSPLHF.

The chain employs TRBV5-1 and TRBJ2-3; 9 positions match TRBD2. CDR3 size: 15 residues. In germline, CDR1 is SGHRS, CDR2 YFSETQ. V lost 4 bases and J lost 4; bases outside the gene matches: 7. CDR3 DNA sequence: TGCGCCAGCAGCATAGCGGGAGCCTTAGCAGATACGCAGTATTTT. Protein product: CASSIAGALADTQYF.

This clonotype was detected a few times. In DNA, the CDR3 is TGTGCCAGCAGCCCAGGGGGACTAGGATTCAATAAGAGTCAGCCCCAGCATTTT. Encoded protein: CASSPGGLGFNKSQPQHF. The J gene is TRBJ1-5, the V gene TRBV14; 7 bases fit TRBD1. Germline assignment: CDR1 SGHDN and CDR2 FVKESK. Germline trimming cut 4 bases from V and 6 bases from J; bases unmatched to any gene: 18. This CDR3 comprises 18 residues.

This clonotype was picked up a small number of times. This rearrangement joins TRBV11-3 to TRBJ2-5, with a weak D call TRBD1 (5 bases). The CDR3 length is 15 residues. Trimming shortened V by 4 bases and J by 3 bases, and 15 bases separated the two germline ends. CDR1 is SGHNT and CDR2 is YENEEA in the germline V gene. CDR3 amino acids: CASSWPQGAKETQYF. In nucleotides, the CDR3 is TGTGCCAGCAGCTGGCCCCAAGGGGCTAAAGAGACCCAGTACTTC.

Here the CDR3 reads CASRLSGGADEQFF. The CDR3 nucleotides read TGTGCCAGCAGACTTAGCGGGGGGGCGGATGAGCAGTTCTTC. The rearrangement joins TRBV7-8 to TRBJ2-1, with 11 nucleotides matching TRBD2. In germline, CDR1 is SGHVS, CDR2 FQNEAQ. V lost 6 bases and J lost 8; bases outside the gene matches: 6. The CDR3 length is 14 residues.

The chain has TRBV7-6 and TRBJ1-6; the match to TRBD1 covers 11 bases. V lost 3 bases and J lost 5; bases outside the gene matches: 3. The germline V gene encodes CDR1 SGHVS and CDR2 FNYEAQ. The CDR3 is 16 residues long. CDR3 sequence: CASSFGQGAHNSPLHF. The CDR3 DNA follows: TGTGCCAGCAGCTTTGGACAGGGGGCGCATAATTCACCCCTCCACTTT.

V and J are TRBV28 and TRBJ2-3, with D hard to call. The V gene's germline CDR1 is MDHEN and CDR2 SYDVKM. The CDR3 contains 14 residues. The V end lost 1 base, the J end lost 1 base, and 6 bases lay between the germline ends. Written as DNA, the CDR3 is TGTGCCAGCAGTTTATCAATGGGCACAGATACGCAGTATTTT. Translation: CASSLSMGTDTQYF.

This chain uses TRBV9 with TRBJ1-2; 8 positions match TRBD1. This CDR3 comprises 17 residues. Germline V gives CDR1 SGDLS, CDR2 YYNGEE. After removal of 2 bases from V and 8 bases from J, the junction contained 17 bases not matched to a gene. The CDR3 reads CASSVQPGQGIHQGYTF. The CDR3 DNA reads as TGTGCCAGCAGCGTTCAACCAGGACAGGGCATTCACCAAGGCTACACCTTC.

The J gene is TRBJ2-6, the V gene TRBV20-1; D perhaps matches TRBD2 (5 bases). Germline V gene sequence: CDR1 DFQATT, CDR2 SNEGSKA (reference sequence). Trimming took off 6 bases at V and 2 bases at J, with 11 bases between the two ends. The CDR3 totals 14 residues. The CDR3 loop reads CSASWRTGANVLTF. CDR3 DNA: TGCAGTGCGAGTTGGAGGACTGGGGCCAACGTCCTGACTTTC.